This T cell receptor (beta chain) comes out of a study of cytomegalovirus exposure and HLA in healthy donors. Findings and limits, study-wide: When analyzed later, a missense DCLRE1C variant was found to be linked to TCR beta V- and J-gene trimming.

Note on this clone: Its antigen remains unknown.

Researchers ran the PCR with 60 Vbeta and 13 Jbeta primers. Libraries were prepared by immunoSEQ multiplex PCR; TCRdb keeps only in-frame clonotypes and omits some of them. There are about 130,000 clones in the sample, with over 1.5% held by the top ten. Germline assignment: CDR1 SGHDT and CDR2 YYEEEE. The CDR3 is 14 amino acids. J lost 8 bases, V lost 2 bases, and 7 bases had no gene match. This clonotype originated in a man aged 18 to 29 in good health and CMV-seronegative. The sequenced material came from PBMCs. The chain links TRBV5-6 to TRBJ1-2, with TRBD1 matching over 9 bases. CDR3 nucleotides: TGTGCCAGCAGCTTTCGGACAGGGGTGCCCGGCTACACCTTC. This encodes CASSFRTGVPGYTF.